These 24 T cell receptor beta chains were sequenced from one sample in a study of blood T cell repertoires in COVID-19. Profiled with immunoSEQ multiplex PCR; TCRdb holds only in-frame clones, not every one. This sample has 90,000 or so clones, with about 91% found just once. The sample taken for sequencing was peripheral blood. The receptors were gathered from a human donor with active COVID-19. The donor label of this sample is uncertain.

The chain couples TRBV5-1 to TRBJ2-1; 8 bases line up with TRBD1. The V segment lost 1 base and the J segment 5 bases; nucleotides outside the gene matches: 5. Germline CDR1 and CDR2: SGHRS and YFSETQ. There are 15 residues in the CDR3. The CDR3 loop reads CASSLRGQGNNEQFF. CDR3 in DNA: TGCGCCAGCAGCTTGAGAGGACAGGGAAACAATGAGCAGTTCTTC.

This chain connects TRBV10-3 to TRBJ1-2, with 9 nucleotides matching TRBD1. The germline gives CDR1 ENHRY, CDR2 SYGVKD. With 10 bases clipped from V and 3 bases from J, the junction kept 18 bases outside the gene matches. The CDR3 covers 17 residues. The CDR3 spells CATLRSGQGSIDYGYTF. In DNA, the CDR3 is TGTGCCACCTTACGTTCGGGACAGGGTTCTATCGACTATGGCTACACCTTC.

V is TRBV5-1 and J is TRBJ1-3, with 7 bases matching TRBD1. The CDR3 has 15 amino acids. V gave up 0 bases and J gave up 3 bases; unmatched junction bases: 3. Germline CDR1 reads SGHRS; CDR2 reads YFSETQ. The CDR3 reads CASSLGGDSGNTIYF. For the CDR3, the DNA is TGCGCCAGCAGCTTGGGAGGGGACAGTGGAAACACCATATATTTT.

The CDR3: CASSSGLAGGQSTDTQYF. The CDR3 nucleotides read TGCGCCAGCAGCTCGGGACTAGCGGGGGGGCAGAGCACAGATACGCAGTATTTT. V usage is TRBV5-1 and J usage is TRBJ2-3; TRBD2 matches 16 bases. J lost 0 bases, V lost 3 bases, and 4 bases had no gene match. The germline V gene encodes CDR1 SGHRS and CDR2 YFSETQ. The length of the CDR3 is 18 residues.

This sequence joins TRBV9 and TRBJ2-2, with 12 bases aligning to TRBD2. This CDR3 comprises 17 residues. Germline V lookup: CDR1 SGDLS, CDR2 YYNGEE. J gave up 4 bases and V 2 bases, and 6 bases lay outside the gene matches. The CDR3 region has the DNA TGTGCCAGCAGCGTGGAGCCTAGCGGGGGGGCCACCGGGGAGCTGTTTTTT. Its protein is CASSVEPSGGATGELFF.

The chain has TRBV12-5 and TRBJ1-2; TRBD1 is a possible D gene (5 bases). Trimming removed 3 bases from V and 7 bases from J, with 12 bases in between. The CDR3 runs to 13 residues. The germline V gene has CDR1 LGHNT and CDR2 FRNRAP. CDR3 loop: CASGFGGSGGYTF. The CDR3 coding sequence is TGTGCTAGTGGTTTTGGGGGGTCAGGTGGCTACACCTTC.

The CDR3 region has the DNA TGTGCCAGTACACCCCGGGATTTCTATGGCTACACCTTC. It yields the protein CASTPRDFYGYTF. V and J are TRBV19 and TRBJ1-2, with D unclear. Germline assignment: CDR1 LNHDA and CDR2 SQIVND (reference sequence). The CDR3 length is 13 residues. V gave up 7 bases and J gave up 4 bases, with 13 bases separating them.

The chain has TRBV9 and TRBJ2-2; D gene ambiguous. The CDR3 consists of 12 residues. Germline assignment: CDR1 SGDLS and CDR2 YYNGEE. V lost 3 bases and J lost 7, with 7 bases in between. The CDR3 loop is CASSALRGELFF. The CDR3 nucleotides are TGTGCCAGCAGCGCACTCCGCGGGGAGCTGTTTTTT.

The J gene is TRBJ2-7, the V gene TRBV6-2 or TRBV6-3, with 8 bases lining up with TRBD2. Per the germline V gene, CDR1 is MNHEY and CDR2 is SVGEGT. The CDR3 consists of 17 residues. J gave up 5 bases and V 5 bases, and 17 bases lay outside the gene matches. CDR3 amino acids: CASSPPLFPGGLDEQYF. Written as DNA, the CDR3 is TGTGCCAGCAGTCCCCCTCTCTTCCCGGGGGGGCTCGACGAGCAGTACTTC.

The chain joins TRBV3-1 (or the pseudogene TRBV3-2) to TRBJ2-1; 12 nucleotides match TRBD2. The CDR3 extends over 17 amino acids. Germline CDR1 and CDR2: LGHDT and YNNKEL (reference sequence). J gave up 1 base and V 4 bases, and 5 bases lay outside the gene matches. CDR3 in DNA: TGTGCCAGCAGCCTACCTAGCGGGGGGGATTCCTACAATGAGCAGTTCTTC. Translating gives CASSLPSGGDSYNEQFF.

The chain links TRBV14 to TRBJ1-1; D remains ambiguous. Trimming left V 2 bases short and J 1 base short, with 5 bases between. Germline assignment: CDR1 SGHDN and CDR2 FVKESK. The length of the CDR3 is 13 residues. CDR3 amino acids: CASSQFKNTEAFF. The CDR3 region has the DNA TGTGCCAGCAGCCAATTCAAGAACACTGAAGCTTTCTTT. Variable domain in full (rest from reference TRBV14 and TRBJ1-1): EAGVTQFPSHSVIEKGQTVTLRCDPISGHDNLYWYRRVMGKEIKFLLHFVKESKQDESGMPNNRFLAERTGGTYSTLKVQPAELEDSGVYFCASSQFKNTEAFFGQGTRLTVV.

V is TRBV19 and J is TRBJ1-6; TRBD1 might be the D (6 bases). The V end lost 5 bases, the J end lost 8 bases, and 13 bases lay between the germline ends. Germline V gene sequence: CDR1 LNHDA, CDR2 SQIVND (reference sequence). The CDR3 contains 14 residues. The CDR3 DNA sequence: TGTGCCAGTAGTGAGGGACATCGGGATTCACCCCTCCACTTT. This translates into CASSEGHRDSPLHF.

J is TRBJ2-1 and V is TRBV5-1; 8 bases align to TRBD1. The CDR3 length is 14 residues. Looked up from germline, CDR1 is SGHRS and CDR2 is YFSETQ. The ends lost 0 bases at V and 9 bases at J; junction bases unmatched: 5. CDR3 sequence (DNA): TGCGCCAGCAGCTTGGAAGCAGGGGGCTTTGAGCAGTTCTTC. Amino acids: CASSLEAGGFEQFF.

This clone was counted once. The rearrangement joins TRBV6-2 or TRBV6-3 to TRBJ2-3, with D possibly being TRBD2 (5 bases). The CDR3 runs 15 residues. Trimming cost V 5 bases and J 2 bases, with 14 bases left between them. Germline V lookup: CDR1 MNHEY, CDR2 SVGEGT. The CDR3 sequence is CASSPGGSITDTQYF. Written as DNA, the CDR3 is TGTGCCAGCAGTCCAGGCGGGTCTATCACAGATACGCAGTATTTT.

The CDR3 reads CASSVDRGNLNTEAFF. The CDR3 DNA reads as TGTGCCAGCAGCGTGGACAGGGGGAACCTGAACACTGAAGCTTTCTTT. The chain uses TRBV7-9 and TRBJ1-1, with 10 bases aligning to TRBD1. V lost 5 bases and J lost 0; bases outside the gene matches: 6. Germline CDR1 SEHNR, CDR2 FQNEAQ (reference sequence). This CDR3 contains 16 residues.

The chain combines TRBV7-6 with TRBJ1-4; D is unresolved. CDR1 and CDR2 from the germline V gene are SGHVS and FNYEAQ. V gave up 5 bases and J gave up 0 bases, with 10 bases separating them. The CDR3 contains 15 residues. DNA for the CDR3: TGTGCCAGCAGCAAAGATGGCCCAACTAATGAAAAACTGTTTTTT. Translation gives CASSKDGPTNEKLFF. Full variable domain (rest looked up from reference TRBV7-6 and TRBJ1-4): GAGVSQSPRYKVTKRGQDVALRCDPISGHVSLYWYRQALGQGPEFLTYFNYEAQQDKSGLPNDRFSAERPEGSISTLTIQRTEQRDSAMYRCASSKDGPTNEKLFFGSGTQLSVL.

The chain employs TRBV9 and TRBJ1-3; 7 positions agree with TRBD1. Unmatched junction bases numbered 8, after V lost 0 bases and J lost 2 bases. CDR1 and CDR2 (germline): SGDLS, YYNGEE. CDR3 size: 17 residues. CDR3 nucleotides: TGTGCCAGCAGCGTAGGACAGGGCCTTTTTACTGGAAACACCATATATTTT. Protein product: CASSVGQGLFTGNTIYF.

The chain employs TRBV18 and TRBJ2-6; D perhaps matches TRBD1 (6 bases). Germline assignment: CDR1 KGHSH and CDR2 LQKENI. Trimming stripped 6 bases from V and 2 bases from J, with 20 bases between. The CDR3 contains 18 residues. The CDR3 DNA sequence: TGTGCCAGCTCGTCGGGACAAACAAGGAGCGCTGGGGCCAACGTCCTGACTTTC. It yields the protein CASSSGQTRSAGANVLTF.

The gene calls are TRBV15 and TRBJ2-5, with 7 bases matching TRBD2. The V gene end was trimmed by 0 bases and the J gene end by 2 bases; junction bases not matched to a gene: 9. The CDR3 contains 17 residues. Germline-derived CDR1 and CDR2 are LNHNV and YYDKDF (reference sequence). For the CDR3, the DNA is TGTGCCACCAGCAGAGATCTCGCGGGACTAACACAAGAGACCCAGTACTTC. It codes for CATSRDLAGLTQETQYF.

V and J are TRBV3-1 (or the pseudogene TRBV3-2) and TRBJ1-1; perhaps TRBD1 as D (5 bases). Trimming took off 3 bases at V and 7 bases at J, with 12 bases between the two ends. Germline-derived CDR1 and CDR2 are LGHDT and YNNKEL (reference sequence). This CDR3 is built from 13 residues. The CDR3 is CASSHRGGFEAFF. In nucleotides, the CDR3 is TGTGCCAGCAGCCACCGGGGGGGGTTTGAAGCTTTCTTT.

The CDR3 region is CASRGVGYGYTF. DNA of the CDR3: TGCGCCAGCAGAGGGGTGGGCTATGGCTACACCTTC. The chain links TRBV5-1 to TRBJ1-2; D may be TRBD1 (5 bases). The CDR3 is 12 amino acids. V was shortened by 5 bases and J by 4 bases, with 9 bases between the two germline ends. CDR1 and CDR2 from the germline V gene are SGHRS and YFSETQ.

The gene calls are TRBV5-6 and TRBJ1-6; D is perhaps TRBD1 (5 bases). CDR1 and CDR2 from the germline V gene are SGHDT and YYEEEE. The ends were cut back, 4 bases at V and 0 bases at J, with 17 bases in the middle. The length of the CDR3 is 18 residues. This CDR3 reads CASSRQTGGSSYNSPLHF. CDR3 nucleotides: TGTGCCAGCAGCCGGCAGACCGGGGGATCCTCCTATAATTCACCCCTCCACTTT.

V and J are TRBV7-2 and TRBJ2-7; the match to TRBD2 covers 10 bases. The CDR3 runs 14 residues. Unmatched junction bases numbered 4, after V lost 2 bases and J lost 6 bases. CDR1 and CDR2 (germline): SGHTA, FQGNSA. DNA of the CDR3: TGTGCCAGCAGCTTAACTAGCGGGGCGGGCGAGCAGTACTTC. It translates to CASSLTSGAGEQYF. Drawing the rest from reference TRBV7-2 and TRBJ2-7, the complete variable domain is GAGVSQSPSNKVTEKGKDVELRCDPISGHTALYWYRQSLGQGLEFLIYFQGNSAPDKSGLPSDRFSAERTGGSVSTLTIQRTQQEDSAVYLCASSLTSGAGEQYFGPGTRLTVT.

The rearrangement uses TRBV18 and TRBJ2-7, with 8 bases aligning to TRBD2. The length of the CDR3 is 16 residues. The junction had 7 bases not matched to a gene; V was cut back by 3 bases and J by 0 bases. The V gene's germline CDR1 is KGHSH and CDR2 LQKENI. The chain's CDR3 is CASSPSSGGGSYEQYF. The CDR3, as DNA: TGTGCCAGCTCACCTTCCTCGGGGGGGGGCTCCTACGAGCAGTACTTC.